A single sample gave rise to the 13 T cell receptor beta chains below, sequenced in a study of CD8 T cells in Susac syndrome. With random hexamers, roughly 0.5 to 1 ug RNA was reverse transcribed. TCRdb processed the immunoSEQ multiplex PCR reads anew with MiXCR; each CDR3 protein has one entry. The table records 90,000 to 150,000 distinct CDR3 sequences, about 90% of them present only once. The source material was CD8+ T cells from PBMCs. The source is a human donor in good health.

V usage is TRBV14 and J usage is TRBJ1-1; weak D call: TRBD1 (6 bases). The germline CDR1 and CDR2 sequences are SGHDN and FVKESK. The ends were cut back, 1 base at V and 2 bases at J, with 11 bases in the middle. This CDR3 spans 15 amino acids. The CDR3 DNA reads as TGTGCCAGCAGCCAAGTGGGGGGCCGAAACACTGAAGCTTTCTTT. This translates into CASSQVGGRNTEAFF.

The chain links TRBV19 to TRBJ2-3; the D is unclear. The V end was cut by 2 bases, the J end by 4 bases, with 7 bases between. CDR1 and CDR2 from the germline V gene are LNHDA and SQIVND (reference sequence). The CDR3 totals 13 residues. The CDR3 DNA reads as TGTGCCAGTAGTATAAAGCCTCCAGATACGCAGTATTTT. Its protein product is CASSIKPPDTQYF.

This clonotype is a singleton in its sample. The gene calls are TRBV10-3 and TRBJ1-1; no clear D gene. CDR3 length: 12 residues. CDR1 ENHRY and CDR2 SYGVKD come from the germline V gene. Trimming took off 6 bases at V and 2 bases at J, with 7 bases between the two ends. CDR3 in amino acids: CAIRALNTEAFF. In DNA, the CDR3 is TGTGCCATCAGGGCCCTCAACACTGAAGCTTTCTTT.

J is TRBJ2-5 and V is TRBV6-2 or TRBV6-3; D unclear. The CDR3 runs 11 residues. V lost 4 bases and J lost 5, with 5 bases in between. The germline V gene has CDR1 MNHEY and CDR2 SVGEGT. The CDR3 loop is CASSLSETQYF. In DNA form, the CDR3 reads TGTGCCAGCAGTTTGTCGGAGACCCAGTACTTC.

The chain has TRBV12-3 or TRBV12-4 and TRBJ2-7; D could derive from TRBD1 or TRBD2 (5 bases each). The CDR3 sequence is 13 residues long. V shed 3 bases and J shed 7 bases, with 13 bases lying between them. CDR3 protein: CASSFRGDGEQYF. CDR3 DNA: TGTGCCAGCAGTTTCAGAGGGGATGGGGAGCAGTACTTC.

Regarding this clonotype: Mismatch with germline at one junction end may stem from a read error. CDR3: CASSDPTVGSTEAFF. CDR3 DNA sequence: TGCGCCAGCAGCGACCCGACAGTAGGGAGCACTGAAGCCTTCTTT. The chain joins TRBV5-1 to TRBJ1-1, with a tentative D call TRBD1 (5 bases). This CDR3 has 15 residues. Germline assignment: CDR1 SGHRS and CDR2 YFSETQ.

The CDR3 loop is CASSPGQGVRGYTF. The CDR3 DNA reads as TGCGCCAGCAGCCCGGGACAGGGAGTACGAGGCTACACCTTC. J is TRBJ1-2 and V is TRBV4-3, with 9 positions matching TRBD1. The junction had 8 bases not matched to a gene; V was cut back by 4 bases and J by 8 bases. The CDR3 totals 14 residues. Germline assignment: CDR1 LGHNA and CDR2 YSLEER.

The rearrangement joins TRBV29-1 to TRBJ1-1; D is undetermined. The V gene's germline CDR1 is SQVTM and CDR2 ANQGSEA. The CDR3 contains 14 residues. The V end lost 0 bases, the J end lost 1 base, and 9 bases lay between the germline ends. The CDR3 DNA reads as TGCAGCGTTGAAGAAGGGCGCAGGAACACTGAAGCTTTCTTT. Encoded protein: CSVEEGRRNTEAFF.

The chain joins TRBV6-1 to TRBJ1-2; D is possibly TRBD1 (6 bases). The ends were cut back, 5 bases at V and 6 bases at J, with 22 bases in the middle. This CDR3 spans 16 amino acids. Germline assignment: CDR1 MNHNS and CDR2 SASEGT. In DNA form, the CDR3 reads TGTGCCAGCAGTAAGACAGGTGGCACTGTGTTTGATGGCTACACCTTC. Protein: CASSKTGGTVFDGYTF.

The rearrangement links TRBV6-2 or TRBV6-3 to TRBJ2-5; 7 nucleotides line up with TRBD1. Germline V gene lookup returns CDR1 MNHEY and CDR2 SVGEGT. Trimming cost V 7 bases and J 2 bases; bases outside gene matches: 4. The CDR3 has 13 amino acids. The CDR3 region is CASTRDRQETQYF. The CDR3 bases are TGTGCCAGCACCAGGGACAGACAAGAGACCCAGTACTTC.

The sample holds one count of this clonotype. V is TRBV29-1 and J is TRBJ2-7; no clear D gene. The CDR3 is made up of 12 amino acids. V was pared by 4 bases and J by 5 bases, with 12 bases between. The germline CDR1 and CDR2 sequences are SQVTM and ANQGSEA. The CDR3 spells CSVGSQIDEQYF. The CDR3 nucleotides are TGCAGCGTTGGATCCCAGATCGACGAGCAGTACTTC.

The genes are TRBV29-1 and TRBJ2-3; D remains unclear. The CDR3 loop spans 15 amino acids. The germline V gene encodes CDR1 SQVTM and CDR2 ANQGSEA. Between the trimmed V and J ends, which lost 3 bases and 0 bases, there was a span of 13 bases. CDR3 nucleotide sequence: TGCAGCGTTGACGAAAAGGGCCTAAGCACAGATACGCAGTATTTT. Encoded protein: CSVDEKGLSTDTQYF.

Of note for this clonotype: A junction end diverges from the germline sequence, so it may reflect a read error. This sequence joins TRBV7-2 and TRBJ1-1; unclear D gene. This CDR3 region has 13 residues. In germline, CDR1 is SGHTA, CDR2 FQGNSA. Here the CDR3 reads CASSPTVNTEVFF. CDR3 bases: TGTGCCAGCAGCCCGACTGTGAACACTGAAGTTTTCTTT. The full variable domain, rest sourced from reference TRBV7-2 and TRBJ1-1, is GAGVSQSPSNKVTEKGKDVELRCDPISGHTALYWYRQSLGQGLEFLIYFQGNSAPDKSGLPSDRFSAERTGGSVSTLTIQRTQQEDSAVYLCASSPTVNTEVFFGQGTRLTVV.